The 31 T cell receptor beta chains below all came from one sample that was sequenced in a study of blood T cell repertoires in COVID-19. Repertoires were generated with immunoSEQ multiplex PCR, while TCRdb's copy carries only in-frame clones and drops some. The sample includes 97,000 or so clones, 75% to 90% of them seen just once. The sequencing input was peripheral blood. These receptors were obtained from a human donor in a cohort sampled during active COVID-19.

J is TRBJ2-3 and V is TRBV7-2; TRBD2 matches 8 bases. V lost 1 base, J lost 9 bases, and 9 bases stayed unmatched. The CDR3 runs to 15 residues. Germline CDR1 is SGHTA and CDR2 is FQGNSA. The CDR3 region has the DNA TGTGCCAGCAGCTTAGAGAGCGGGGCGGGGGGCACGCAGTATTTT. Translated, it gives CASSLESGAGGTQYF. Full variable domain (outside the CDR3, taken from reference TRBV7-2 and TRBJ2-3): GAGVSQSPSNKVTEKGKDVELRCDPISGHTALYWYRQSLGQGLEFLIYFQGNSAPDKSGLPSDRFSAERTGGSVSTLTIQRTQQEDSAVYLCASSLESGAGGTQYFGPGTRLTVL.

The chain joins TRBV5-6 to TRBJ2-7, with 9 bases that match TRBD1. Germline CDR1 and CDR2: SGHDT and YYEEEE. V lost 3 bases, J lost 3 bases, and 4 bases stayed unmatched. The CDR3 is 14 residues long. The CDR3: CASSWGQGSYEQYF. The CDR3, as DNA: TGTGCCAGCAGCTGGGGACAGGGAAGCTACGAGCAGTACTTC.

The chain has TRBV7-8 and TRBJ1-2, with TRBD1 matching 9 bases. V lost 1 base, J lost 4 bases, and 13 bases stayed unmatched. Germline loops: CDR1 SGHVS, CDR2 FQNEAQ. CDR3 length equals 18 residues. The CDR3 DNA follows: TGTGCCAGCAGCTTAGTGGCCGGGACAGGGAGTGGGTTCTATGGCTACACCTTC. It codes for CASSLVAGTGSGFYGYTF.

The V gene is TRBV2, the J gene TRBJ2-7; 7 bases line up with TRBD2. V gave up 4 bases and J gave up 2 bases; unmatched junction bases: 5. From germline, CDR1 is SNHLY and CDR2 FYNNEI. The CDR3 consists of 14 residues. DNA for the CDR3: TGTGCCAGCAGTGTGGCGGGGGAACCCTACGAGCAGTACTTC. This sequence encodes CASSVAGEPYEQYF.

The CDR3 here is CASSFGEGGGEQYF. The CDR3 DNA reads TGCGCCAGCAGCTTCGGGGAAGGAGGAGGCGAGCAGTACTTC. J is TRBJ2-7 and V is TRBV5-1, with D perhaps matching TRBD2 (5 bases). V lost 2 bases, J lost 6 bases, and 15 bases lay in between. The germline CDR1 and CDR2 sequences are SGHRS and YFSETQ. The CDR3 is 14 residues long.

The chain carries TRBV7-6 and TRBJ2-2, with D tentatively TRBD1 (5 bases). The CDR3 is 16 residues long. CDR1 is SGHVS and CDR2 is FNYEAQ in the germline V gene. Trimming cost V 1 base and J 3 bases, with 12 bases left between them. The CDR3 DNA is TGTGCCAGCAGCTTAGGGCAGGGCTTGTACACCGGGGAGCTGTTTTTT. This translates into CASSLGQGLYTGELFF.

This sequence joins TRBV13 and TRBJ2-1; 9 bases align to TRBD1. V gave up 3 bases and J gave up 4 bases; unmatched junction bases: 4. CDR1 is PRHDT and CDR2 is FYEKMQ in the germline V gene (reference sequence). This CDR3 is 15 amino acids long. CDR3 DNA: TGTGCCAGCAGCTTCGGTGGACAGGGGTACAATGAGCAGTTCTTC. Protein: CASSFGGQGYNEQFF.

This clone has only one observation. The chain is built from TRBV27 and TRBJ1-1; D not certain. Trimming removed 5 bases from V and 4 bases from J, with 11 bases in between. In germline, CDR1 is MNHEY, CDR2 SMNVEV (reference sequence). There are 13 residues in the CDR3. The CDR3 is CASSVQVTTEAFF. The CDR3 DNA sequence: TGTGCCAGCAGTGTCCAGGTAACCACTGAAGCTTTCTTT.

The chain carries TRBV21-1 and TRBJ1-1; TRBD1 was called by the table and not checked on the DNA. TRBV21-1 is deemed a pseudogene. This CDR3 spans 15 amino acids. CDR3 sequence: CASSNPLGQNTEAFF. The CDR3 bases are TGTGCCAGCAGCAACCCTCTGGGGCAGAACACTGAAGCTTTCTTT.

This sequence joins TRBV7-9 and TRBJ1-4; 11 bases fit TRBD1. The CDR3 runs to 15 residues. V trimming: 5 bases; J trimming: 5 bases; junction bases outside the gene matches: 4. Germline CDR1 reads SEHNR; CDR2 reads FQNEAQ (reference sequence). The CDR3 reads CASSKGQGANEKLFF. Here the CDR3 DNA reads TGTGCCAGCAGCAAAGGACAGGGGGCAAATGAAAAACTGTTTTTT.

The chain employs TRBV18 and TRBJ1-5; 7 bases line up with TRBD1. The CDR3 is made up of 14 amino acids. Germline trimming cut 4 bases from V and 11 bases from J; bases unmatched to any gene: 11. Germline CDR1 reads KGHSH; CDR2 reads LQKENI. CDR3 sequence reads: CASSLRTGLGAQHF. Written as DNA, the CDR3 is TGTGCCAGCTCACTGAGGACAGGCCTGGGGGCCCAGCATTTT.

This sequence joins TRBV5-1 and TRBJ1-4; 8 bases map to TRBD1. Germline CDR1 reads SGHRS; CDR2 reads YFSETQ. Trimming at V came to 0 bases and at J to 4 bases, leaving 11 bases not matched to a gene. The CDR3 is 18 amino acids. The CDR3 sequence is CASSLVAGGASDNEKLFF. The CDR3, as DNA: TGCGCCAGCAGCTTGGTGGCAGGGGGCGCCTCTGATAATGAAAAACTGTTTTTT.

This rearrangement joins TRBV7-2 to TRBJ1-1, with D unresolved. The CDR3 consists of 15 residues. Trimming pared 0 bases from V and 4 bases from J, leaving 12 bases between. Germline V gene lookup returns CDR1 SGHTA and CDR2 FQGNSA. The chain's CDR3 is CASSLADRGGTEAFF. As DNA, the CDR3 is TGTGCCAGCAGCTTAGCCGACCGAGGAGGCACTGAAGCTTTCTTT.

CDR3 in DNA: TGTGCCAGCAGCTCACGGACTAGCGGGGGCGGCGAGACCCAGTACTTC. This encodes CASSSRTSGGGETQYF. The chain joins TRBV11-3 to TRBJ2-5; 13 bases are a match to TRBD2. The V gene end was trimmed by 4 bases and the J gene end by 5 bases; junction bases not matched to a gene: 7. CDR1 SGHNT and CDR2 YENEEA come from the germline V gene. CDR3 length: 16 residues.

This chain connects TRBV6-2 or TRBV6-3 to TRBJ2-5, with TRBD1 as a possible D gene (5 bases). CDR1 is MNHEY and CDR2 is SVGEGT in the germline V gene. The CDR3 runs to 14 residues. Trimming cost V 4 bases and J 5 bases, with 14 bases left between them. DNA of the CDR3: TGTGCCAGCAGTTGGTCAGGGCAACGGGAGACCCAGTACTTC. It codes for CASSWSGQRETQYF.

The CDR3 here is CASSSGGTVGNTIYF. For the CDR3, the DNA is TGCGCCAGCAGCTCTGGGGGGACTGTAGGAAACACCATATATTTT. This chain links TRBV5-1 with TRBJ1-3; possibly TRBD1 for D (5 bases). Trimming stripped 3 bases from V and 4 bases from J, with 14 bases between. This CDR3 is built from 15 residues. Germline CDR1 is SGHRS and CDR2 is YFSETQ.

The chain links TRBV15 to TRBJ2-3; D is unresolved. CDR3 length: 15 amino acids. V lost 6 bases to trimming and J lost 3 bases, with 16 bases between them. Germline-derived CDR1 and CDR2 are LNHNV and YYDKDF (reference sequence). CDR3 in DNA: TGTGCCACCAGGGCCGCTCCCCGGGTTACAGATACGCAGTATTTT. Its protein product is CATRAAPRVTDTQYF.

The rearrangement joins TRBV5-1 to TRBJ2-1; 8 bases map to TRBD2. After removal of 0 bases from V and 14 bases from J, the junction contained 19 bases not matched to a gene. Germline CDR1 is SGHRS and CDR2 is YFSETQ. This CDR3 is built from 17 residues. CDR3 sequence reads: CASSLDPSQRGSPEEFF. The CDR3, as DNA: TGCGCCAGCAGCTTGGATCCCAGTCAGCGGGGGTCACCAGAGGAGTTCTTC.

This chain uses TRBV7-8 with TRBJ1-2; maybe TRBD1 (5 bases). V lost 4 bases and J lost 4, with 10 bases in between. This CDR3 contains 13 residues. The germline V gene encodes CDR1 SGHVS and CDR2 FQNEAQ. The CDR3: CASSSSGGYGYTF. As DNA, the CDR3 is TGTGCCAGCAGCTCGTCGGGGGGCTATGGCTACACCTTC.

This clone was picked up one time. J is TRBJ1-1 and V is TRBV11-2; 7 nucleotides agree with TRBD1. Losses at the gene ends were 4 bases for V and 6 bases for J; bases not matched to a gene: 8. This CDR3 is 14 amino acids long. Germline loops: CDR1 SGHAT, CDR2 FQNNGV. CDR3 DNA sequence: TGTGCCAGCAGCTGGGGCGACAGGGAGGCTGAAGCTTTCTTT. Protein product: CASSWGDREAEAFF.

This chain uses TRBV4-1 with TRBJ2-3; TRBD1 aligns across 8 bases. The CDR3 runs to 15 residues. The junction had 6 bases not matched to a gene; V was cut back by 3 bases and J by 4 bases. Germline V gene lookup returns CDR1 MGHRA and CDR2 YSYEKL. The CDR3 nucleotides are TGCGCCAGCAGCCAGCCGGACAGGGTGGCAGATACGCAGTATTTT. Its protein is CASSQPDRVADTQYF.

The chain joins TRBV27 to TRBJ2-2, with 9 bases aligning to TRBD1. Trimming at V came to 4 bases and at J to 5 bases, leaving 8 bases not matched to a gene. CDR1 and CDR2 (germline): MNHEY, SMNVEV (reference sequence). The CDR3 length is 16 residues. The chain's CDR3 is CASSSLRQGGTGELFF. As DNA, the CDR3 is TGTGCCAGCAGTTCACTTCGACAGGGGGGTACCGGGGAGCTGTTTTTT.

The chain uses TRBV2 and TRBJ2-7; D gene uncertain. Trimming took off 8 bases at V and 0 bases at J, with 11 bases between the two ends. The CDR3 covers 13 residues. In germline, CDR1 is SNHLY, CDR2 FYNNEI. The CDR3 sequence: CASEQMSSYEQYF. CDR3 coding DNA: TGTGCCAGCGAACAGATGAGCTCCTACGAGCAGTACTTC.

The chain has TRBV10-3 and TRBJ2-7, with D possibly being TRBD2 (6 bases). Germline lookup yields CDR1 ENHRY and CDR2 SYGVKD. This CDR3 has 13 residues. V was clipped by 8 bases and J by 2 bases, with 13 bases between them. CDR3 nucleotide sequence: TGTGCCATCGATTCACGGGGGACCTACGAGCAGTACTTC. Amino acids: CAIDSRGTYEQYF.

V and J are TRBV2 and TRBJ2-5; 9 bases line up with TRBD2. Germline trimming cut 0 bases from V and 5 bases from J; bases unmatched to any gene: 7. The CDR3 has 16 amino acids. Germline assignment: CDR1 SNHLY and CDR2 FYNNEI. The CDR3 protein is CASSEAGGLAKETQYF. DNA of the CDR3: TGTGCCAGCAGTGAAGCGGGGGGACTAGCTAAGGAGACCCAGTACTTC. The whole variable domain, remainder taken from reference TRBV2 and TRBJ2-5, is EPEVTQTPSHQVTQMGQEVILRCVPISNHLYFYWYRQILGQKVEFLVSFYNNEISEKSEIFDDQFSVERPDGSNFTLKIRSTKLEDSAMYFCASSEAGGLAKETQYFGPGTRLLVL.

This clone was seen a few times. J is TRBJ1-3 and V is TRBV7-8; D unresolved. Per germline, CDR1 SGHVS and CDR2 FQNEAQ. The CDR3 spans 15 residues. Trimming left V 1 base short and J 0 bases short, with 7 bases between. The chain's CDR3 is CASSLGSYSGNTIYF. CDR3 nucleotides: TGTGCCAGCAGCTTAGGGTCCTACTCTGGAAACACCATATATTTT.

The chain recombines TRBV23-1 with TRBJ1-4; D perhaps matches TRBD1 (6 bases). TRBV23-1 is identified as an open reading frame with a role that is uncertain. V was trimmed by 10 bases and J by 5 bases, leaving 14 bases between them. This CDR3 has 13 residues. CDR3 amino acids: CATSLQGNEKLFF. CDR3 sequence (DNA): TGCGCCACCTCTTTACAGGGAAATGAAAAACTGTTTTTT.

The chain carries TRBV5-1 and TRBJ1-4; 7 nucleotides match TRBD1. This CDR3 contains 16 residues. The trim removed 4 bases at V and 7 bases at J, leaving 13 bases unmatched. Looked up from germline, CDR1 is SGHRS and CDR2 is YFSETQ. CDR3: CASSRTTGTEVEKLFF. The CDR3 nucleotides are TGCGCCAGCAGCCGGACTACCGGGACAGAGGTTGAAAAACTGTTTTTT.

A note on this clone: This specimen includes other DNA sequences encoding the same CDR3. CDR3 sequence reads: CASSLAGASTDTQYF. The CDR3, as DNA: TGTGCCAGCTCTCTAGCGGGGGCTAGCACAGATACGCAGTATTTT. J is TRBJ2-3 and V is TRBV18; 10 bases fit TRBD2. The ends lost 6 bases at V and 0 bases at J; junction bases unmatched: 3. Germline CDR1 is KGHSH and CDR2 is LQKENI. The CDR3 runs 15 residues.

The rearrangement uses TRBV7-2 and TRBJ1-1; D is unresolved. Germline V gene sequence: CDR1 SGHTA, CDR2 FQGNSA. The ends were cut back, 6 bases at V and 1 base at J, with 15 bases in the middle. CDR3 length: 15 residues. The CDR3 bases are TGTGCCAGCAGTCCGTCCGGCGGTAGGAACACTGAAGCTTTCTTT. It translates to CASSPSGGRNTEAFF.

V is TRBV7-9 and J is TRBJ1-1; D unclear. CDR1 and CDR2 (germline): SEHNR, FQNEAQ (reference sequence). Trimming took off 6 bases at V and 6 bases at J, with 8 bases between the two ends. The CDR3 spans 11 residues. The CDR3 protein is CASSYTPEAFF. Written as DNA, the CDR3 is TGTGCCAGCAGTTATACACCTGAAGCTTTCTTT.